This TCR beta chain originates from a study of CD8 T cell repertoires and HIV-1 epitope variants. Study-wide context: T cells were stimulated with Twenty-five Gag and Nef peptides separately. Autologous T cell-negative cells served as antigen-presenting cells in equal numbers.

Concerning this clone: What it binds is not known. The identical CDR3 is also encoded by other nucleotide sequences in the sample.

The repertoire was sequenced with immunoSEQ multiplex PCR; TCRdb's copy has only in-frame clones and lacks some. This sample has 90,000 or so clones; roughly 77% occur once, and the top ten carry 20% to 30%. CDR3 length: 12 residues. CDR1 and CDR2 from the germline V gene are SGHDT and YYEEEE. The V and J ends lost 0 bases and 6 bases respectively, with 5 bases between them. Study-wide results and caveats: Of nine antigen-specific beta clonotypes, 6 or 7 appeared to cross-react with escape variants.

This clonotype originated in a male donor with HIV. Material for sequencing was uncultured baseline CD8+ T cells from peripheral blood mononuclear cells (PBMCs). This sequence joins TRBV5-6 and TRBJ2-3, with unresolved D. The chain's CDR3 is CASSLALDTQYF. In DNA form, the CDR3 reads TGTGCCAGCAGCTTGGCCTTGGATACGCAGTATTTT.